The TCR beta chain described here comes from a study of regulatory T cells in long-lasting Graves disease. Findings of the study overall: The persistent group shared fewer than 3,500 public clonotypes, more than the approximately 1,000 shared by new patients. Thyroid tissue was not sampled; only peripheral blood was.

With regard to this clonotype: Its matching antigen is unknown. A far larger clone is off by one base, so a read error is likely.

To make TCR beta libraries, researchers used iRepertoire HTBI primers and Arm-PCR of CDR3 regions. TCRdb processed the multiplex PCR reads anew with MiXCR; each CDR3 protein has one entry. The sample has 400,000 to 500,000 distinct CDR3 sequences; roughly 17% are singletons. Time point reported: newly diagnosed GD, antithyroid drugs for less than 3 months. Construction of the TCR library relied on RNA isolated from PBMCs. V was trimmed by 6 bases and J by 10 bases, leaving 25 bases between them. Germline lookup yields CDR1 MDHEN and CDR2 SYDVKM. This CDR3 is 16 amino acids long. This sample was also put to use in a study of T cells in Graves' hyperthyroidism and ophthalmopathy. That investigation notes: An initial round of RT-PCR targeting the TCR CDR3 relied on the HTBI primer set. Clonotypes that were expanded in thyroid above 0.001 mostly appeared in blood too.

This specimen was peripheral blood mononuclear cells (PBMCs), taken at new diagnosis, from a patient treated with antithyroid drugs. This chain uses TRBV28 with TRBJ2-1; D not resolved. This clonotype was obtained from a woman aged 25 to 45 with Graves disease. The CDR3 protein is CASSLTPPVISYEQFF. The CDR3 DNA reads TGTGCCAGCAGCTTAACTCCCCCAGTTATCTCCTACGAGCAGTTCTTC.